This T cell receptor (beta chain) is drawn from a study of sequential checkpoint blockade in melanoma. Background on the study: Both treatment sequences were followed by maintenance nivolumab. 91 pretreatment tumor DNA samples were TCRβ immunosequenced. Matched biopsies came pretreatment and at week 13 for about 24 patients.

The treatment denotes: randomized to nivolumab then ipilimumab (arm A) or the reverse (arm B). TCRdb's copy holds only in-frame clones and misses some; the assay was immunoSEQ multiplex PCR. The sample records approximately 1,800 clones, under 20% being singletons. The V and J ends lost 5 bases and 7 bases, in that order; junction bases with no gene match: 6. The CDR3 sequence is 14 residues long. Germline CDR1 and CDR2: LNHDA and SQIVND (reference sequence). This sequence was found in a human donor with melanoma. The chain has TRBV19 and TRBJ2-2; 8 nucleotides match TRBD1. The specimen comprised tumor tissue (inferred from file names), sampled from a patient given nivolumab and ipilimumab in sequence. The DNA for the CDR3 is TGTGCCAGTAGTGACAGGGGTCTCGTCGGGGAGCTGTTTTTT. As protein: CASSDRGLVGELFF.